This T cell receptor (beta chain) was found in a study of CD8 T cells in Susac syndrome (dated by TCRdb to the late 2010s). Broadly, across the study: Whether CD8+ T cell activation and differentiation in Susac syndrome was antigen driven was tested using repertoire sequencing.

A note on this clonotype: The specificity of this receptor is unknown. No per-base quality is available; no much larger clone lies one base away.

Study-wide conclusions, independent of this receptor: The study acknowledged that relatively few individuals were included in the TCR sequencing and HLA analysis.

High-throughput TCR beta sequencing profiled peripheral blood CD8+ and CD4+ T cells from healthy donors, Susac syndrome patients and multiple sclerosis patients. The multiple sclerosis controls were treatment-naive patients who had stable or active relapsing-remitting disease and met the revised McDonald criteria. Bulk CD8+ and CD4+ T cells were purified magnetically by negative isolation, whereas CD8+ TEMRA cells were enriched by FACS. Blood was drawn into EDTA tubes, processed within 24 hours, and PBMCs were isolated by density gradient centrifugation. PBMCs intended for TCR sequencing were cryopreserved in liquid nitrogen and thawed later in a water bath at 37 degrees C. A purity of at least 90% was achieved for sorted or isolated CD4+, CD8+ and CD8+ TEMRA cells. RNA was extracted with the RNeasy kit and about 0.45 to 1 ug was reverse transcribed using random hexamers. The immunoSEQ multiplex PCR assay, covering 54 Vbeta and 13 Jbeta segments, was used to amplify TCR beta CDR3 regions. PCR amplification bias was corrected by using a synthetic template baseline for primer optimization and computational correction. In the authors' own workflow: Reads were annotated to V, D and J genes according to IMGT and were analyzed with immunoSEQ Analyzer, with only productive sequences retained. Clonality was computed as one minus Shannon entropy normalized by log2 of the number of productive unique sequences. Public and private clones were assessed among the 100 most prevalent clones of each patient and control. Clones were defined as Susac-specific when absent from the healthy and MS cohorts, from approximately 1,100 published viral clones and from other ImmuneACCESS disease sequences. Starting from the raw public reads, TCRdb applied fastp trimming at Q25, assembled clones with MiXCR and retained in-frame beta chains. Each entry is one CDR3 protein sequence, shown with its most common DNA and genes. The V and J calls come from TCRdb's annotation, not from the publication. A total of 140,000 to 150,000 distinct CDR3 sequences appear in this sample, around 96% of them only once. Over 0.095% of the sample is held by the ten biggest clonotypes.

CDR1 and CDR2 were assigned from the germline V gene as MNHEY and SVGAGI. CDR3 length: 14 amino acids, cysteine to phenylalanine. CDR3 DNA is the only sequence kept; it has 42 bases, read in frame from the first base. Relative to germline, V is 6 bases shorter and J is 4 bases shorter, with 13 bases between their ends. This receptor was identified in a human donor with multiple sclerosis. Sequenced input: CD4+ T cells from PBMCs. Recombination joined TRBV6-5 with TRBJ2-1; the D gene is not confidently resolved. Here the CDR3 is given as CASRTGGVYNEQFF. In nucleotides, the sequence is TGTGCCAGCAGGACGGGCGGAGTGTACAATGAGCAGTTCTTC.